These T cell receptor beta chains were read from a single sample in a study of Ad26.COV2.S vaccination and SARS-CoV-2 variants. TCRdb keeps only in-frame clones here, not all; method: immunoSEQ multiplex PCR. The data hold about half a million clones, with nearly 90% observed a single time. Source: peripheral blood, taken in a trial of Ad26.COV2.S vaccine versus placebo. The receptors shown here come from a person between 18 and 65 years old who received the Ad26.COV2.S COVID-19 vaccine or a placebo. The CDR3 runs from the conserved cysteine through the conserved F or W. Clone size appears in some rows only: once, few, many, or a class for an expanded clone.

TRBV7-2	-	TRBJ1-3	CASSLDLSGGNTIYF
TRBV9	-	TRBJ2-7	CASSTGTGGAYEQYF
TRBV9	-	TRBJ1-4	CASSVFGTRNEKLFF
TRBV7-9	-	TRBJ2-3	CASSLAGGTDTQYF
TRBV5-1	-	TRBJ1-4	CASSLGQVNPEKLFF
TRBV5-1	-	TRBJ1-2	CASSFPKGDSNYGYTF
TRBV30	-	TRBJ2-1	CAWGDRRFGNEQFF
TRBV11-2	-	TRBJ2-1	CASSPSSGGGYNEQFF
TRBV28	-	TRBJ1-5	CASSFTPPPSNQPQHF
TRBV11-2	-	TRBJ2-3	CASSRALITDTQYF
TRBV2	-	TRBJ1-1	CASGQVINTEAFF
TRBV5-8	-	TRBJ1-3	CASSLWGRGNTIYF
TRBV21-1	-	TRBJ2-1	CASSKPLAAAPLPSYNEQFF
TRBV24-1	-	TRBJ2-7	CATSDLSPPRQYF
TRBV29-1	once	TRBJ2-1	CSVDLRGRALEQFF
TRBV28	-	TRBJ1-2	CASTPGLDRANGYTF
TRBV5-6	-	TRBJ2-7	CASSRTAYEQYF
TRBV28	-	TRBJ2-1	CASSQGGSDNEQFF
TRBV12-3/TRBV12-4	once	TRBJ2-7	CATSLQATYEQYF
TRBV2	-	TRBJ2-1	CASPPAGVRLNEQFF
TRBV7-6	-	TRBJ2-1	CASSSRDRSYNEQFF
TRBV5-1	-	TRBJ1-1	CASSLAGEAFF
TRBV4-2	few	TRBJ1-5	CASSRGQAGEPQHF
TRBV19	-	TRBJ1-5	CASTYRPGQIFNQPQHF
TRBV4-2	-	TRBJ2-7	CASSQGQGHYEQYF
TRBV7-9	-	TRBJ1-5	CASSLVRGGGSNQPQHF
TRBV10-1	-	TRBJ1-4	CASSEPYRGNEKLFF
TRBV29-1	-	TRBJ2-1	CSVELLAGGTNEQFF
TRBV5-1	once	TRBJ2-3	CASSSAGGPWDTQYF
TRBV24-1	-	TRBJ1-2	CATSSGSGTYYGYTF
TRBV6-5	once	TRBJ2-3	CASRWAGGTTDTQYF
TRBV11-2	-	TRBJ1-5	CASSPDRDQPQHF
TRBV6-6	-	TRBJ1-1	CASRKGTAEGTEAFF
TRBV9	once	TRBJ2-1	CASSSLAGETYNEQFF